The 27 T cell receptor beta chains below were found in one sample sequenced in a study of lung T cells in sarcoidosis with Löfgren's syndrome. TCRdb re-called the reads with MiXCR, one entry per CDR3 protein. The table includes 15,000 to 25,000 distinct CDR3 sequences, roughly a fifth detected once. Specimen: CD4+ T cells from bronchoalveolar lavage. The receptors originated from a human donor with sarcoidosis (Löfgren's syndrome or another form), or a control subject (not recorded which).

This clonotype appeared many times. CDR3 region: CASSPLGQGTDTQYF. For the CDR3, the DNA is TGTGCCAGCTCACCTCTCGGACAGGGGACAGATACGCAGTATTTT. J is TRBJ2-3 and V is TRBV18, with TRBD1 identical over 9 bases. After removal of 3 bases from V and 3 bases from J, the junction contained 4 bases not matched to a gene. This CDR3 is built from 15 residues. Germline V gene sequence: CDR1 KGHSH, CDR2 LQKENI.

This clonotype is a singleton in its sample. CDR3: CATAGLNYEQYF. As DNA, the CDR3 is TGTGCCACCGCGGGACTTAACTACGAGCAGTACTTC. The rearrangement links TRBV19 to TRBJ2-7; possibly TRBD2 for D (6 bases). The CDR3 is 12 amino acids. In germline, CDR1 is LNHDA, CDR2 SQIVND (reference sequence). V dropped 10 bases and J dropped 3 bases, with 13 bases sitting between them.

Worth noting for this clonotype: Given a much more abundant clone one base away, this may be a read error. The CDR3 coding sequence is TGCGCCGGCAGCCAAGATTACGGGGGAGCTCAAGATACGCAGTATTTT. It yields the protein CAGSQDYGGAQDTQYF. The chain links TRBV4-1 to TRBJ2-3; D may be TRBD2 (6 bases). This CDR3 contains 16 residues. Germline CDR1 MGHRA, CDR2 YSYEKL.

In regard to this clonotype: This may be a read error: a much more frequent sequence differs by one nucleotide. This sequence joins TRBV7-9 and TRBJ1-1; possibly TRBD1 for D (5 bases). The V end lost 4 bases, the J end lost 5 bases, and 17 bases lay between the germline ends. Germline V CDR1 and CDR2: SEHNR, FQNEAQ (reference sequence). CDR3 length: 15 amino acids. The CDR3 loop is CASSWRPGGTTEAFF. The CDR3 DNA reads TGTGCCAGCAGCTGGAGGCCAGGAGGGACGACTGAAGCTTTCTTT.

This clonotype was seen many times. Written as DNA, the CDR3 is TGCGCCAGCAGCTTGCCAGGACTGGCCGTCGGATATGAGCAGTTCTTC. Translation: CASSLPGLAVGYEQFF. The V call is TRBV5-1, the J call TRBJ2-1, with D tentatively TRBD2 (5 bases). CDR3 length: 16 residues. Trimming left V 1 base short and J 8 bases short, with 19 bases between. CDR1 is SGHRS and CDR2 is YFSETQ in the germline V gene.

As to this clonotype: A much larger clone is a single base away; this may be a read error. The chain has TRBV20-1 and TRBJ1-5; no firm D call. The CDR3 is 15 residues long. Germline loops: CDR1 DFQATT, CDR2 SNEGSKA (reference sequence). The V and J ends lost 0 bases and 1 base respectively, with 10 bases between them. The CDR3 here is CSARDVRESNQPQHF. The CDR3 nucleotides read TGCAGTGCTAGAGATGTGAGGGAGAGCAATCAGCCCCAGCATTTT.

This clonotype was recorded many times. V and J are TRBV7-2 and TRBJ2-7; the D gene is possibly TRBD1 (5 bases). CDR3 size: 15 residues. V shed 5 bases and J shed 0 bases, with 14 bases lying between them. Germline lookup yields CDR1 SGHTA and CDR2 FQGNSA. As DNA, the CDR3 is TGTGCCAGCAGCCCAGGGCAGGGTTTCTCCTACGAGCAGTACTTC. Residues: CASSPGQGFSYEQYF. The whole variable domain, remainder taken from reference TRBV7-2 and TRBJ2-7, is GAGVSQSPSNKVTEKGKDVELRCDPISGHTALYWYRQSLGQGLEFLIYFQGNSAPDKSGLPSDRFSAERTGGSVSTLTIQRTQQEDSAVYLCASSPGQGFSYEQYFGPGTRLTVT.

A few counts support this clonotype. V usage is TRBV5-1 and J usage is TRBJ2-7; 7 bases line up with TRBD2. The trim removed 2 bases at V and 1 base at J, leaving 3 bases unmatched. CDR1 SGHRS and CDR2 YFSETQ come from the germline V gene. CDR3 length: 14 residues. The CDR3 loop reads CASSFLADSYEQYF. The CDR3 DNA reads as TGCGCCAGCAGCTTTCTAGCGGATTCCTACGAGCAGTACTTC.

This clonotype was detected a few times. The V and J genes are TRBV20-1 and TRBJ2-7; a weak D match, TRBD1 (6 bases). The V gene lost 5 bases and the J gene lost 3 bases, with 14 bases spanning the gap. This CDR3 is built from 13 residues. In germline, CDR1 is DFQATT, CDR2 SNEGSKA (reference sequence). Here the CDR3 DNA reads TGCAGTGCTCTTCGTCAGGGGTTCTACGAGCAGTACTTC. Protein product: CSALRQGFYEQYF.

This clonotype was detected ten times or more. This chain joins TRBV11-2 and TRBJ2-7; TRBD2 might be the D (5 bases). The germline CDR1 and CDR2 sequences are SGHAT and FQNNGV. This CDR3 region has 13 residues. Trimming took 5 bases from V and 4 from J, leaving 12 bases between them. CDR3 sequence: CASSPWTDYEQYF. DNA of the CDR3: TGTGCCAGCAGCCCCTGGACTGATTACGAGCAGTACTTC.

The table lists this clonotype with a few counts. The gene calls are TRBV9 and TRBJ2-3; D possibly corresponds to TRBD2 (5 bases). Between the trimmed V and J ends, which lost 2 bases and 2 bases, there was a span of 9 bases. The CDR3 has 14 amino acids. Germline CDR1 SGDLS, CDR2 YYNGEE. The CDR3, as DNA: TGTGCCAGCAGCGTTAGGACTTTCACAGATACGCAGTATTTT. Residues: CASSVRTFTDTQYF. The variable domain in full, with the rest retrieved from reference TRBV9 and TRBJ2-3, is DSGVTQTPKHLITATGQRVTLRCSPRSGDLSVYWYQQSLDQGLQFLIQYYNGEERAKGNILERFSAQQFPDLHSELNLSSLELGDSALYFCASSVRTFTDTQYFGPGTRLTVL.

V is TRBV12-3 or TRBV12-4 and J is TRBJ1-5, with D unclear. The CDR3 totals 12 residues. The V end lost 3 bases, the J end lost 12 bases, and 12 bases lay between the germline ends. The CDR3 nucleotides are TGTGCCAGCAGTTTCGGACCGGGTAGCCAGCATTTT. Translated: CASSFGPGSQHF.

The chain employs TRBV10-3 and TRBJ1-1; possibly TRBD1 for D (6 bases). Trimming removed 5 bases at V and 0 bases at J, with 13 bases between. The CDR3 runs to 15 residues. The germline V gene encodes CDR1 ENHRY and CDR2 SYGVKD. The CDR3: CAISPTTGLNTEAFF. In DNA, the CDR3 is TGTGCCATCAGTCCTACGACAGGATTGAACACTGAAGCTTTCTTT.

J is TRBJ2-7 and V is TRBV4-1; D unresolved. Germline V gene data show CDR1 as MGHRA and CDR2 as YSYEKL. With 1 base removed from V and 2 bases from J, the gap between germline ends came to 15 bases. CDR3 length: 16 amino acids. The CDR3 DNA sequence: TGCGCCAGCAGCCAAGTACTATCCCTCACCACCTACGAGCAGTACTTC. Its protein is CASSQVLSLTTYEQYF.

To note about this clonotype: Just one base apart from a much larger clone, this may be a read error. V gene TRBV7-2 combines with J gene TRBJ2-3, with no clear D. The CDR3 is made up of 14 amino acids. The germline CDR1 and CDR2 sequences are SGHTA and FQGNSA. CDR3 residues: CASSLGIATDTRYF. Written as DNA, the CDR3 is TGTGCCAGCAGCTTAGGGATAGCTACAGATACGCGGTATTTT.

The rearrangement uses TRBV12-5 and TRBJ2-1; D might be TRBD2 (5 bases). The CDR3 has 15 amino acids. The V end lost 0 bases, the J end lost 8 bases, and 14 bases lay between the germline ends. Germline-derived CDR1 and CDR2 are LGHNT and FRNRAP. The CDR3 sequence: CASGLVLGSVDEQFF. In nucleotides, the CDR3 is TGTGCTAGTGGTTTGGTACTTGGGAGTGTCGATGAGCAGTTCTTC. Full variable domain (outside the CDR3, taken from reference TRBV12-5 and TRBJ2-1): DARVTQTPRHKVTEMGQEVTMRCQPILGHNTVFWYRQTMMQGLELLAYFRNRAPLDDSGMPKDRFSAEMPDATLATLKIQPSEPRDSAVYFCASGLVLGSVDEQFFGPGTRLTVL.

Ten or more counts support this clonotype. V and J are TRBV7-2 and TRBJ1-1, with a possible D match to TRBD1 (5 bases). Germline V gene lookup returns CDR1 SGHTA and CDR2 FQGNSA. CDR3 size: 14 residues. The ends were cut back, 3 bases at V and 4 bases at J, with 12 bases in the middle. The CDR3 region has the DNA TGTGCCAGCAGCTTTCGGGGGGGTGGCACTGAAGCTTTCTTT. Translated, it gives CASSFRGGGTEAFF.

Ten or more counts support this clonotype. The chain has TRBV14 and TRBJ2-1; 7 bases match TRBD1. J gave up 0 bases and V 1 base, and 9 bases lay outside the gene matches. Germline lookup yields CDR1 SGHDN and CDR2 FVKESK. The CDR3 has 18 amino acids. CDR3 nucleotides: TGTGCCAGCAGCCAAGCCTACGGGCACAGGGGCTCCTACAATGAGCAGTTCTTC. Protein sequence: CASSQAYGHRGSYNEQFF. The full variable domain, its missing parts supplied by reference TRBV14 and TRBJ2-1, is EAGVTQFPSHSVIEKGQTVTLRCDPISGHDNLYWYRRVMGKEIKFLLHFVKESKQDESGMPNNRFLAERTGGTYSTLKVQPAELEDSGVYFCASSQAYGHRGSYNEQFFGPGTRLTVL.

This sequence joins TRBV7-9 and TRBJ2-6; the D is unclear. V was pared by 1 base and J by 0 bases, with 7 bases between. The CDR3 has 16 amino acids. The V gene's germline CDR1 is SEHNR and CDR2 FQNEAQ (reference sequence). As DNA, the CDR3 is TGTGCCAGCAGCTTAGGCATCCGCTCTGGGGCCAACGTCCTGACTTTC. The encoded protein is CASSLGIRSGANVLTF.

This clonotype was recorded many times. The chain carries TRBV4-1 and TRBJ2-6, with D unclear. V dropped 4 bases and J dropped 0 bases, with 4 bases sitting between them. Germline V lookup: CDR1 MGHRA, CDR2 YSYEKL. CDR3 size: 14 residues. CDR3 in DNA: TGCGCCAGCAGCCCCCTCTCTGGGGCCAACGTCCTGACTTTC. This codes for CASSPLSGANVLTF.

A remark on this clonotype: A clone one base away is much larger, so this may be a read error. The rearrangement joins TRBV7-8 to TRBJ2-1, with TRBD1 as a possible D gene (5 bases). The CDR3 has 14 residues. Germline V gene data show CDR1 as SGHVS and CDR2 as FQNEAQ. CDR3 residues: CASSLGRVGNGQFF. For the CDR3, the DNA is TGTGCCAGCAGCTTGGGCAGGGTCGGAAATGGGCAGTTCTTC.

This clonotype showed up many times. The J gene is TRBJ2-1, the V gene TRBV11-3; the match to TRBD2 covers 11 bases. The CDR3 has 15 residues. V was pared by 6 bases and J by 7 bases, with 8 bases of the junction left unmatched. CDR1 is SGHNT, CDR2 YENEEA, per germline. The CDR3 sequence is CASSRPGLAVNEQFF. CDR3 DNA: TGTGCCAGCAGTCGACCGGGACTAGCGGTGAATGAGCAGTTCTTC.

J is TRBJ2-7 and V is TRBV10-3; the match to TRBD2 covers 7 bases. This CDR3 region has 17 residues. CDR1 and CDR2 (germline): ENHRY, SYGVKD. The trim removed 0 bases at V and 0 bases at J, leaving 8 bases unmatched. The CDR3 reads CAISESTRRETSYEQYF. In DNA, the CDR3 is TGTGCCATCAGTGAGTCGACTCGGCGGGAGACCTCCTACGAGCAGTACTTC.

This clonotype has more than one count but fewer than ten. V gene TRBV29-1 combines with J gene TRBJ1-4, with D uncertain. Germline CDR1 SQVTM, CDR2 ANQGSEA. The length of the CDR3 is 14 residues. Trimming stripped 5 bases from V and 2 bases from J, with 12 bases between. CDR3 amino acids: CSVMAGATNEKLFF. The DNA for the CDR3 is TGCAGCGTTATGGCAGGTGCGACTAATGAAAAACTGTTTTTT. Full variable domain (outside the CDR3, taken from reference TRBV29-1 and TRBJ1-4): SAVISQKPSRDICQRGTSLTIQCQVDSQVTMMFWYRQQPGQSLTLIATANQGSEATYESGFVIDKFPISRPNLTFSTLTVSNMSPEDSSIYLCSVMAGATNEKLFFGSGTQLSVL.

This clonotype was found many times. The V call is TRBV7-8, the J call TRBJ2-1; tentatively, D is TRBD2 (5 bases). Per germline, CDR1 SGHVS and CDR2 FQNEAQ. CDR3 size: 16 residues. The germline V and J ends were trimmed by 5 bases and 1 base, with 15 bases remaining between them. Here the CDR3 reads CASSPGGMGSYNEQFF. The CDR3 DNA reads TGTGCCAGCAGCCCCGGAGGTATGGGTTCCTACAATGAGCAGTTCTTC.

This clonotype was observed a single time. This may come from a read error, since a much larger clone is one base off. This sequence joins TRBV5-1 and TRBJ2-1, with D hard to call. Between the trimmed V and J ends, which lost 4 bases and 0 bases, there was a span of 11 bases. Looked up from germline, CDR1 is SGHRS and CDR2 is YFSETQ. This CDR3 region has 15 residues. The CDR3 spells CASSVNRSSYNEQFF. As DNA, the CDR3 is TGCGCCAGCAGCGTAAACAGAAGCTCCTACAATGAGCAGTTCTTC.

This clonotype was counted many times. The chain recombines TRBV20-1 with TRBJ2-7, with 12 bases identical to TRBD1. V was pared by 5 bases and J by 3 bases, with 11 bases of the junction left unmatched. The CDR3 totals 16 residues. Per the germline V gene, CDR1 is DFQATT and CDR2 is SNEGSKA (reference sequence). Here the CDR3 DNA reads TGCAGTGCTTGGGACAGGGGGCTCATACGACTCTACGAGCAGTACTTC. Translation: CSAWDRGLIRLYEQYF.